This section outlines one T cell receptor beta chain sequence together with its context. PCR employed 60 Vbeta and 13 Jbeta primers. Profiling relied on immunoSEQ multiplex PCR, and the TCRdb table lists in-frame clones only, not all of them. The table lists 110,000 to 150,000 clones, around 85% of them singletons, with about 3.8% in the top ten. This sample stems from a study of cytomegalovirus exposure and HLA in healthy donors. Sequencing input: PBMCs. The clonotype was recovered from a man aged 40-55 years in good health and CMV-seropositive.

The CDR3 sequence is CASSRQGKDEKLFF. The CDR3 DNA reads as TGTGCCAGTAGCAGACAGGGGAAGGACGAAAAACTGTTTTTT. The rearrangement links TRBV19 to TRBJ1-4; 8 positions agree with TRBD1. Germline-derived CDR1 and CDR2 are LNHDA and SQIVND (reference sequence). J lost 8 bases, V lost 6 bases, and 8 bases had no gene match. The CDR3 runs 14 residues.